The entry below describes one TCR beta chain. Its specificity is unknown. This entry belongs to a study of T cell responses to AZD1222 COVID-19 vaccine. Some clones are missing from TCRdb's copy, which holds only in-frame ones; the method was immunoSEQ multiplex PCR. The table lists 150,000 to 200,000 clones, about 92% of them singletons, with roughly 1% in the top ten. Whole-study findings and limits: Spike-wide coverage was observed for vaccine-associated CD4 TCRs, with dominant responses at 160-218 and 743-854. Increases in Spike-specific TCR breadth and depth were seen after two AZD1222 doses.

The CDR3 sequence is 14 residues long. Germline V gene lookup returns CDR1 SGHVS and CDR2 FQNEAQ. The ends lost 6 bases at V and 3 bases at J; junction bases unmatched: 8. The source was peripheral blood, collected on day 0 of AZD1222 vaccination. This TCR derives from an adult in good health. The chain is built from TRBV7-8 and TRBJ2-7, with 7 bases that match TRBD1. In DNA, the CDR3 is TGTGCCAGCAGGCGTGACAGGGCGGGCTACGAGCAGTACTTC. It specifies CASRRDRAGYEQYF.